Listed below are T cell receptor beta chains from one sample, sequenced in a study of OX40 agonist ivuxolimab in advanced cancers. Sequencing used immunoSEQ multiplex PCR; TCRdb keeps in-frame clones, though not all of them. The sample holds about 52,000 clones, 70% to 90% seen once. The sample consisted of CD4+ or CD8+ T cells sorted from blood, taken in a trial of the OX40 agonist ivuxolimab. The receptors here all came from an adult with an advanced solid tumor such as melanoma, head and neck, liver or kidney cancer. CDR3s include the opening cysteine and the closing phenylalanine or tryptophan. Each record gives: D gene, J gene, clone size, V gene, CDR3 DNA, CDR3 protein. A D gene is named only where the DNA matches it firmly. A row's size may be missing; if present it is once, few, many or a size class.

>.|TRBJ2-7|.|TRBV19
TGTGCCAGTAGTATGGTAGGGGCCGCCTACGAGCAGTACTTC
CASSMVGAAYEQYF
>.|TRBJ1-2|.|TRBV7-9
TGTGCCAGCAGCTTGGAGGGGGACTATGGCTACACCTTC
CASSLEGDYGYTF
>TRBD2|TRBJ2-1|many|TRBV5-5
TGTGCCAGTGATGAGGGACTACAGCAGTTCTTC
CASDEGLQQFF
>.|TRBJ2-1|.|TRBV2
TGTGCCGGGTCTCCGGATAGCTCCTACAATGAGCAGTTCTTC
CAGSPDSSYNEQFF
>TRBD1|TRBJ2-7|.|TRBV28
TGTGCCAGCCATCCCGTGGGACAGGGAGACGAGCAGTACTTC
CASHPVGQGDEQYF
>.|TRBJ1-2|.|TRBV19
TGTGCCAGTAGTATCGGGTTCGAAGGCTACACCTTC
CASSIGFEGYTF
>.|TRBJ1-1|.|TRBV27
TGTGCCAGCAGTTCCTCAGGGTATAACACTGAAGCTTTCTTT
CASSSSGYNTEAFF
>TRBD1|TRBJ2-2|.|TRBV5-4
TGTGCCAGCAGCTTGGCCGTGCAGGGGGCCAGAGAGCTGTTTTTT
CASSLAVQGARELFF
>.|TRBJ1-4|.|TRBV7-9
TGTGCCAGCAGCTCCCCCTTTGGGGGGCGCTTGGGAACTAATGAAAAACTGTTTTTT
CASSSPFGGRLGTNEKLFF
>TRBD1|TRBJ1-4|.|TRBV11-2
TGTGCCAGCAGGGACCTCCTGGGACAGGATGAAAAACTGTTTTTT
CASRDLLGQDEKLFF
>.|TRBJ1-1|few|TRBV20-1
TGCAGTGCCCCCGTGGGGATAGAAGCTTTCTTT
CSAPVGIEAFF
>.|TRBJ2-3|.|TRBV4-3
TGCGCCAGCAGCCGGCTTTTATCAGATACGCAGTATTTT
CASSRLLSDTQYF
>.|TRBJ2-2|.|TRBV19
TGTGCCAGTAGTACCGTACAGCGGGACACCGGGGAGCTGTTTTTT
CASSTVQRDTGELFF
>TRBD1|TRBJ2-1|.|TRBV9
TGTGCCAGCAGCAACCCTCCCGGGACAGGGGTCTACAATGAGCAGTTCTTC
CASSNPPGTGVYNEQFF
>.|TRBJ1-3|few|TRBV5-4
TGTGCCAGCAGCTTAGGACCGAACTCTGGAAACACCATATATTTT
CASSLGPNSGNTIYF
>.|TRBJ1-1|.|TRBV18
TGTGCCAGCTCACGTACTCAGGGAACTGAAGCTTTCTTT
CASSRTQGTEAFF
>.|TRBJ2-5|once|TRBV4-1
TGCGCCAGCAGCCAAGATAAACGGTACCAAGAGACCCAGTACTTC
CASSQDKRYQETQYF
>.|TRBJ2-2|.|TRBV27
TGTGCCAGCAGTTTATTCTCTACCGGGGAGCTGTTTTTT
CASSLFSTGELFF
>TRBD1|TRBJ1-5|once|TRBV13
TGTGCCAGCAGCCGACAGGGAAGAAATCAGCCCCAGCATTTT
CASSRQGRNQPQHF
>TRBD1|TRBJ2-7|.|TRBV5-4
TGTGCCAGCAGCTCCGACAGGGAGTCCTACGAGCAGTACTTC
CASSSDRESYEQYF